This T cell receptor beta chain stems from a study of radiotherapy plus CTLA-4 blockade in lung cancer. TCRdb keeps only in-frame clones here, not all; method: immunoSEQ multiplex PCR. This table has 39,000 or so clones, roughly 77% appearing once. This CDR3 spans 12 amino acids. CDR1 and CDR2 from the germline V gene are MDHEN and SYDVKM. V lost 5 bases and J 7 bases, leaving 9 bases between the germline ends. The origin of this receptor is a human donor with non-small cell lung cancer who had stable disease on radiotherapy plus ipilimumab. This chain joins TRBV28 and TRBJ2-1, with D possibly matching TRBD1 (6 bases). Source: peripheral blood, taken from a patient treated with radiotherapy plus ipilimumab. CDR3 loop: CASSGTTNEQFF. CDR3 DNA: TGTGCCAGCAGTGGGACAACGAATGAGCAGTTCTTC.